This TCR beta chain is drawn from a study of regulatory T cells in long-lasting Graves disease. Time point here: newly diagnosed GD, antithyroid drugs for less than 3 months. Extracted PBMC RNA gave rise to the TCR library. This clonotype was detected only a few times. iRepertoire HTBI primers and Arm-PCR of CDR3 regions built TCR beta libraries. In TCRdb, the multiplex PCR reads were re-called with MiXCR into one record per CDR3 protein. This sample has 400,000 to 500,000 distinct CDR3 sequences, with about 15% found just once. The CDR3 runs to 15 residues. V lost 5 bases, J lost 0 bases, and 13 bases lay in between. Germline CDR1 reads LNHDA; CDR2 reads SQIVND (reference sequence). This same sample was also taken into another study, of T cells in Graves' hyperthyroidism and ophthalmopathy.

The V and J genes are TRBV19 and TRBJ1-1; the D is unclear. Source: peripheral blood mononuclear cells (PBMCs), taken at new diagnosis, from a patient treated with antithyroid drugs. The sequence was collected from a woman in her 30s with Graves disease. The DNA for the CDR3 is TGTGCCAGTAGTCGGGCAGGTTTTTTGAACACTGAAGCTTTCTTT. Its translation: CASSRAGFLNTEAFF. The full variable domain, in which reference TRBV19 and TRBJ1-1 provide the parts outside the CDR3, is DGGITQSPKYLFRKEGQNVTLSCEQNLNHDAMYWYRQDPGQGLRLIYYSQIVNDFQKGDIAEGYSVSREKKESFPLTVTSAQKNPTAFYLCASSRAGFLNTEAFFGQGTRLTVV.